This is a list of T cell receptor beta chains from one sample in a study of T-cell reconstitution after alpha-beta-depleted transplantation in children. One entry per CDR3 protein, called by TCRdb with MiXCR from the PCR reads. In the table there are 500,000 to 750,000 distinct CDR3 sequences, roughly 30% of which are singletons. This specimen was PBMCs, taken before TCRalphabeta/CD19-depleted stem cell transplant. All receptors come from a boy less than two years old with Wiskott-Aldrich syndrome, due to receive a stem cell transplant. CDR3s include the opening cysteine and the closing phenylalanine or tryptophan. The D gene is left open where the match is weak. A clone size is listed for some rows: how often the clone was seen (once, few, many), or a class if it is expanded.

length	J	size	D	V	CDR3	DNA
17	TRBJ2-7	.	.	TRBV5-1	CASSLVVSAGTSYEQYF	TGCGCCAGCAGCTTGGTGGTTTCGGCGGGTACTTCCTACGAGCAGTACTTC
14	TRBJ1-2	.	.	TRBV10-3	CASGYPQKGYGYTF	TGTGCCTCAGGATACCCACAGAAAGGCTATGGCTACACCTTC
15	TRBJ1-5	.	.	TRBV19	CASSIEGGKDQPQHF	TGTGCCAGTAGTATTGAAGGGGGGAAGGATCAGCCCCAGCATTTT
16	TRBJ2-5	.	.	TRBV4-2	CASSHVRGLPQGTQYF	TGTGCCAGCAGCCATGTCCGTGGACTACCACAAGGGACCCAGTACTTC
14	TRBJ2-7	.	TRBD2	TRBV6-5	CASSYSTSYYEQYF	TGTGCCAGCAGTTACTCGACTAGCTACTACGAGCAGTACTTC
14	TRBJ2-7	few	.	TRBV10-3	CAISAEGGLREQYF	TGTGCCATCAGTGCTGAGGGGGGTCTAAGGGAGCAGTACTTC
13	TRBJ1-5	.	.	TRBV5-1	CAGSLDPNQPQHF	TGCGCCGGCAGCTTGGATCCCAATCAGCCCCAGCATTTT
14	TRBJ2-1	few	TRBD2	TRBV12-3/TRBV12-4	CASSPRGGRNEQFF	TGTGCCAGCAGCCCCCGGGGGGGTCGAAATGAGCAGTTCTTC
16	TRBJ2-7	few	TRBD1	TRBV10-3	CAISAGQGTWTYEQYF	TGTGCCATCAGCGCCGGACAGGGGACTTGGACCTACGAGCAGTACTTC
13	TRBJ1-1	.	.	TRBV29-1	CSVGWGSDTEAFF	TGCAGCGTCGGCTGGGGCAGCGACACTGAAGCTTTCTTT
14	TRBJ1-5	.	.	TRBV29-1	CSVELPGGNQPQHF	TGCAGCGTTGAGTTGCCAGGCGGGAATCAGCCCCAGCATTTT
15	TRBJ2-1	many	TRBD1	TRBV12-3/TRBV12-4	CASSPPGQSYNEQFF	TGTGCCAGCAGCCCCCCGGGACAGAGTTACAATGAGCAGTTCTTC
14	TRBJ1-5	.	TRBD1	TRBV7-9	CASSSGGWDQSQHF	TGTGCCAGCAGCTCAGGGGGCTGGGATCAGTCCCAGCATTTT
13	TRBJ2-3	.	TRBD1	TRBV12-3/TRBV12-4	CASSVDRADTQYF	TGTGCCAGCAGTGTAGACAGGGCAGATACGCAGTATTTT
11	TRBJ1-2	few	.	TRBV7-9	CAKADRDGYTF	TGTGCCAAAGCGGACAGAGATGGCTACACCTTC
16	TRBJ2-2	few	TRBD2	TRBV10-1	CASSDTSGANTGELFF	TGCGCCAGCAGTGATACTAGCGGGGCGAACACCGGGGAGCTGTTTTTT
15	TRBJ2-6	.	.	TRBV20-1	CSASLGGSGANVLTF	TGCAGTGCCAGTCTAGGAGGCTCTGGGGCCAACGTCCTGACTTTC
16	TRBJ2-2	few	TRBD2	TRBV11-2	CASSLLIGAGTGELFF	TGTGCCAGCAGCCTACTTATCGGAGCGGGGACCGGGGAGCTGTTTTTT
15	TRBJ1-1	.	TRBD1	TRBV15	CATSRELGQGKPAFF	TGTGCCACCAGCAGAGAATTAGGACAGGGGAAACCAGCTTTCTTT
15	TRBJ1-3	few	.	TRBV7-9	CASSPPTVTGNTIYF	TGTGCCAGCAGCCCGCCGACAGTTACTGGAAACACCATATATTTT
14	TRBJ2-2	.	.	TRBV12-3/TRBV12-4	CASNPIPNTGELFF	TGTGCCAGCAATCCCATCCCGAACACCGGGGAGCTGTTTTTT
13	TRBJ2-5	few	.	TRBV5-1	CASTPVEQETQYF	TGCGCCAGCACCCCGGTTGAGCAAGAGACCCAGTACTTC
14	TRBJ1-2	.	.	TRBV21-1	CASSDREGFVGYTF	TGTGCCAGCAGCGATCGAGAGGGGTTCGTTGGCTACACCTTC
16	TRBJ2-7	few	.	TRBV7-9	CASSSATRDLRDEQYF	TGTGCCAGCAGCTCAGCTACCCGGGACCTACGAGACGAGCAGTACTTC
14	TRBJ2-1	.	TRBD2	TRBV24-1	CATSDFPSGDEQFF	TGTGCCACCAGTGATTTCCCTAGCGGGGATGAGCAGTTCTTC
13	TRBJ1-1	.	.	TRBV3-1	CATRGGAWTEAFF	TGTGCCACCAGGGGAGGAGCGTGGACTGAAGCTTTCTTT
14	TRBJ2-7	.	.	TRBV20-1	CSARPLQATYEQYF	TGCAGTGCTAGACCCTTGCAGGCCACCTACGAGCAGTACTTC
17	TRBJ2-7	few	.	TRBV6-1	CASSPPVIIRDKYEQYF	TGTGCCAGCAGCCCCCCCGTGATAATCCGGGACAAATACGAGCAGTACTTC
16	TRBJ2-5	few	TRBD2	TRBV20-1	CSARGGTSGSPETQYF	TGCAGTGCTAGAGGAGGGACTAGCGGGTCCCCAGAGACCCAGTACTTC
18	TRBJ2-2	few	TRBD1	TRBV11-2	CASSLSLGGQENTGELFF	TGTGCCAGCAGCTTAAGTCTAGGGGGACAGGAGAACACCGGGGAGCTGTTTTTT
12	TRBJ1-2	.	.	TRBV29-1	CSVGGAGDGYTF	TGCAGCGTTGGGGGGGCAGGGGATGGCTACACCTTC
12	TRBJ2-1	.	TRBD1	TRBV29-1	CSGGQGYNEQFF	TGCAGCGGAGGACAGGGCTACAATGAGCAGTTCTTC
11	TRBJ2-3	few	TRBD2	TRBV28	CASSLAAMQYF	TGTGCCAGCAGCCTAGCGGCAATGCAGTATTTT
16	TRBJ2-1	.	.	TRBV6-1	CASSAFQGRPYNEQFF	TGTGCCAGCAGTGCCTTTCAGGGGAGGCCCTACAATGAGCAGTTCTTC
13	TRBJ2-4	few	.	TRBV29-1	CSVGGGGRDIQYF	TGCAGCGTCGGTGGAGGGGGTCGTGACATTCAGTACTTC
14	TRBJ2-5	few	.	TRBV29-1	CSVPLRGMRETQYF	TGCAGCGTCCCCCTGAGGGGGATGAGAGAGACCCAGTACTTC
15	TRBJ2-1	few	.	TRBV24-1	CATSDLRQAYNEQFF	TGTGCCACCAGTGATTTGAGGCAGGCGTACAATGAGCAGTTCTTC
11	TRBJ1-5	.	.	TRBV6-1	CASSPTRPQHF	TGTGCCAGCAGTCCCACACGGCCCCAGCATTTT
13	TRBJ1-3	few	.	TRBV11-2	CASSVDRGNTIYF	TGTGCCAGCAGCGTCGACAGGGGAAACACCATATATTTT
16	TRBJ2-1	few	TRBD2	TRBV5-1	CASSFYPAGGANEQFF	TGCGCCAGCAGCTTCTATCCAGCGGGAGGGGCCAATGAGCAGTTCTTC
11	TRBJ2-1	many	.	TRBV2	CASSGYNEQFF	TGTGCCAGCAGTGGGTACAATGAGCAGTTCTTC
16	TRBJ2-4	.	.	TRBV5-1	CASSVQGLLAKNIQYF	TGCGCCAGCAGCGTCCAGGGGCTCCTAGCCAAAAACATTCAGTACTTC
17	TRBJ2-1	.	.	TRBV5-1	CASSLIGVGGSYNEQFF	TGCGCCAGCAGCTTGATCGGTGTGGGAGGCTCCTACAATGAGCAGTTCTTC
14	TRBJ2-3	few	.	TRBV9	CASSVAGSTDTQYF	TGTGCCAGCAGCGTAGCTGGAAGCACAGATACGCAGTATTTT
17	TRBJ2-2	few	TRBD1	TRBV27	CASSITGTGDYTGELFF	TGTGCCAGCAGTATAACCGGGACAGGGGATTACACCGGGGAGCTGTTTTTT
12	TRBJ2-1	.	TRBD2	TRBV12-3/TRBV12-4	CASRTSGRSQFF	TGTGCCAGCCGTACTAGCGGGAGGTCGCAGTTCTTC
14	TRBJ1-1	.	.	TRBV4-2	CASSQDFLNTEAFF	TGTGCCAGCAGCCAAGATTTTTTGAACACTGAAGCTTTCTTT
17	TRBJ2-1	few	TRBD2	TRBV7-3	CASSPRTSASSYNEQFF	TGTGCCAGCAGCCCTAGGACTAGCGCGAGCTCCTACAATGAGCAGTTCTTC
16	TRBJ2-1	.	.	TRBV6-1	CASSEHSGASYNEQFF	TGTGCCAGCAGTGAACATAGCGGAGCTTCCTACAATGAGCAGTTCTTC